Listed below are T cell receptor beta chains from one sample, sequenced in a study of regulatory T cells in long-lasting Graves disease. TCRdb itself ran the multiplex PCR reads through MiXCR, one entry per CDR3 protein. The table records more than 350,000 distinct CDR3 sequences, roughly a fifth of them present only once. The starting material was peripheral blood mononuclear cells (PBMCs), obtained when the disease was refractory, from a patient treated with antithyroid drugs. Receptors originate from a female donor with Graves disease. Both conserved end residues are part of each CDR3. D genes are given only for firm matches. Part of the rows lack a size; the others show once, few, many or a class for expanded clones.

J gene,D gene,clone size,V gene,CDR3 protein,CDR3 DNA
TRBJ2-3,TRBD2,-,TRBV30,CATPTSGSWRTDTQYF,TGTGCCACCCCGACTAGCGGGAGTTGGAGGACAGATACGCAGTATTTT
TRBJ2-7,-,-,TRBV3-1,CASSQAASYEQYF,TGTGCCAGCAGCCAGGCAGCCTCCTACGAGCAGTACTTC
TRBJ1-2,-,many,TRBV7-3,CASSQKRNYGYTF,TGTGCCAGCAGCCAAAAACGAAACTATGGCTACACCTTC
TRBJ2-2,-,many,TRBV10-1,CASRASSTGELFF,TGCGCCAGCAGAGCCTCGAGCACCGGGGAGCTGTTTTTT
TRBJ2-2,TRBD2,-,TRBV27,CASSLSGFGLAGVATGELFF,TGTGCCAGCAGTTTATCTGGGTTCGGACTAGCGGGAGTAGCGACCGGGGAGCTGTTTTTT
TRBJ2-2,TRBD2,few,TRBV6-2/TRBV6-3,CASSYHLGGRGAGELFF,TGTGCCAGCAGTTACCACCTAGGCGGGAGGGGGGCCGGGGAGCTGTTTTTT
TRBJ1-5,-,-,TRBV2,CASSNEGFGNQPQHF,TGTGCCAGCAGTAACGAGGGATTTGGCAATCAGCCCCAGCATTTT
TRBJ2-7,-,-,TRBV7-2,CASSFGGSSSSFVDF,TGTGCCAGCAGCTTTGGCGGTTCTAGCTCATCATTCGTGGACTTC
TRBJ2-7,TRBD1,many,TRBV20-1,CSARTGSYEQYF,TGCAGTGCAAGGACAGGGAGCTACGAGCAGTACTTC
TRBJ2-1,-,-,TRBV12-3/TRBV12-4,CASSLELVLNEQFF,TGTGCCAGCAGTTTAGAGTTAGTTCTGAATGAGCAGTTCTTC
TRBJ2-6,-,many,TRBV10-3,CAITASGANVLTF,TGTGCCATCACGGCCTCTGGGGCCAACGTCCTGACTTTC
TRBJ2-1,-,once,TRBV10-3,CAISGEFNEQFF,TGTGCCATCAGTGGTGAATTCAATGAGCAGTTCTTC
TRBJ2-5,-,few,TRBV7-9,CASSLASGSYIQETQYF,TGTGCCAGCAGCTTAGCGAGTGGGAGCTACATTCAAGAGACCCAGTACTTC
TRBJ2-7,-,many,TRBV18,CASSGGELEQYF,TGTGCCAGCTCAGGAGGGGAACTCGAGCAGTACTTC
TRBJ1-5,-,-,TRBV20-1,CSASPGTTSNQPQHF,TGCAGTGCTTCCCCCGGGACCACTAGCAATCAGCCCCAGCATTTT
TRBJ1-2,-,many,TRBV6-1,CASRQQVRGYGYTF,TGTGCCAGCAGACAACAGGTCAGGGGCTATGGCTACACCTTC
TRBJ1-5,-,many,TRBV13,CASSLAQGPARPQHF,TGTGCCAGCAGCTTAGCCCAGGGACCGGCCCGGCCCCAGCATTTT
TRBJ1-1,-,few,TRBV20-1,CSARPAGGPYTEAFF,TGCAGTGCTAGACCCGCGGGGGGACCGTACACTGAAGCTTTCTTT
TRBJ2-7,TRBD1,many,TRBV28,CASSATGGHYEQYF,TGTGCCAGCAGCGCGACAGGGGGTCACTACGAGCAGTACTTC
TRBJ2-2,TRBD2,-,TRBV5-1,CASSLTRSGREGGELFF,TGCGCCAGCAGCCTTACCCGTAGCGGGAGGGAAGGCGGGGAGCTGTTTTTT
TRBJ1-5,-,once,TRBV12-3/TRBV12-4,CVSTLRETSRSFGNQPQHF,TGTGTCAGCACCCTAAGGGAAACTAGTAGATCCTTCGGCAATCAGCCCCAGCATTTT
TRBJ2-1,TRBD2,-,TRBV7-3,CASSSREGNEQFF,TGTGCCAGCAGCTCCCGGGAGGGCAATGAGCAGTTCTTC
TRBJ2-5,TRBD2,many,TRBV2,CASSEVFGRETQYF,TGTGCCAGCAGTGAAGTTTTCGGGAGGGAGACCCAGTACTTC
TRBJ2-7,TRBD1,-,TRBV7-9,CASSSYTGQGNEQYF,TGTGCCAGCAGCTCCTATACGGGACAGGGGAACGAGCAGTACTTC
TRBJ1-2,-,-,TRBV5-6,CASSLEAVINYGYTF,TGTGCCAGCAGCTTGGAAGCAGTCATTAACTATGGCTACACCTTC
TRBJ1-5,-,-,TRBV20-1,CSARDDVRGSNQPQHF,TGCAGTGCTAGAGACGATGTACGGGGTAGCAATCAGCCCCAGCATTTT
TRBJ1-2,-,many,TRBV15,CATSPGGGPGGYTF,TGTGCCACCAGCCCCGGAGGGGGGCCGGGCGGCTACACCTTC
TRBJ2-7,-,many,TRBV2,CASRSDLYEQYF,TGTGCCAGCAGGTCGGACTTATACGAGCAGTACTTC
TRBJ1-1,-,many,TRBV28,CASSFRGGGTEAFF,TGTGCCAGCAGTTTTCGGGGCGGGGGCACTGAAGCTTTCTTT
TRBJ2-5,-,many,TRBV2,CASYDEYQETQYF,TGTGCCAGCTATGACGAGTACCAAGAGACCCAGTACTTC
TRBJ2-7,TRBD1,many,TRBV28,CASSSGTGGQRTYEQYF,TGTGCCAGCAGTTCCGGGACAGGGGGACAACGGACCTACGAGCAGTACTTC
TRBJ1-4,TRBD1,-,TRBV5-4,CASTSLGTDNEKLFF,TGTGCCAGCACCTCGCTCGGGACAGACAATGAAAAACTGTTTTTT
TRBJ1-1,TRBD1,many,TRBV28,CASSLRRGQNTEAFF,TGTGCCAGCAGTTTAAGGAGGGGGCAGAACACTGAAGCTTTCTTT
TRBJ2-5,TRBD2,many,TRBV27,CASSPHLLAGEGKTQYF,TGTGCCAGCAGTCCTCACCTACTAGCGGGAGAGGGAAAGACCCAGTACTTC
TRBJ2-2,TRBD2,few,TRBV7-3,CASMGGTGELFF,TGTGCCAGCATGGGGGGGACCGGGGAGCTGTTTTTT
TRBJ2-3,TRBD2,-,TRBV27,CASSLVAGGHADTQYF,TGTGCCAGCAGTTTAGTGGCGGGAGGGCATGCGGATACGCAGTATTTT
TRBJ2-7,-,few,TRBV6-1,CATRTYEQYF,TGTGCCACCCGAACCTACGAGCAGTACTTC
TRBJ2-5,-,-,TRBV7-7,CASSPHRGQQETQYF,TGTGCCAGCAGCCCCCACCGGGGACAACAAGAGACCCAGTACTTC
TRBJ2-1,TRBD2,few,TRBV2,CASKPAGLAVANEQFF,TGTGCCAGCAAACCGGCGGGACTAGCGGTAGCTAATGAGCAGTTCTTC
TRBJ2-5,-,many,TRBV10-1,CASSQTVTSETQYF,TGCGCCAGCAGCCAGACGGTCACCAGCGAGACCCAGTACTTC
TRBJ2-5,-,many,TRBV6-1,CASSGSETETQYF,TGTGCCAGCAGTGGTTCAGAGACCGAGACCCAGTACTTC
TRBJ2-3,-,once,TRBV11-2,CASSQERGDTQYF,TGTGCCAGCAGCCAGGAGAGAGGCGATACGCAGTATTTT
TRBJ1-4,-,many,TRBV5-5,CASSLNQGEANEKLFF,TGTGCCAGCAGCTTAAACCAGGGTGAGGCTAATGAAAAACTGTTTTTT
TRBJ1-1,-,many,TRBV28,CASSLYPRLEMNTEAFF,TGTGCCAGCAGTTTATATCCCAGGCTCGAGATGAACACTGAAGCTTTCTTT
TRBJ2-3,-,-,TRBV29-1,CSVVVAGTDTQYF,TGCAGCGTTGTAGTGGCAGGGACGGATACGCAGTATTTT
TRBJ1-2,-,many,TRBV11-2,CASSSRELSYGYTF,TGTGCCAGCAGCTCCCGGGAGCTATCCTATGGCTACACCTTC
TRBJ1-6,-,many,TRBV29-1,CSVVFKQGSPLHF,TGCAGCGTTGTATTCAAGCAAGGTTCACCCCTCCACTTT
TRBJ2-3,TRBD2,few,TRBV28,CASFSPGTRGTTDTQYF,TGTGCCAGTTTCAGCCCCGGGACTAGAGGGACCACAGATACGCAGTATTTT
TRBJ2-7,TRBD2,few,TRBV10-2,CASSEGSGSYEQYF,TGCGCCAGCAGTGAAGGCAGCGGGAGCTACGAGCAGTACTTC
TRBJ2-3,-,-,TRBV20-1,CSANSGSTYTDTQYF,TGCAGTGCTAATTCCGGATCGACATACACAGATACGCAGTATTTT
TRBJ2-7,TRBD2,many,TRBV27,CATKREWSSYEQYF,TGTGCCACCAAGCGGGAGTGGAGCTCCTACGAGCAGTACTTC
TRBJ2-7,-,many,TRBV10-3,CAISESVRDGRYEQYF,TGTGCCATCAGTGAGTCGGTCCGAGACGGACGATACGAGCAGTACTTC
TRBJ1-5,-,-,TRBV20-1,CSAPRGYNQPQHF,TGCAGTGCTCCCCGGGGTTACAATCAGCCCCAGCATTTT
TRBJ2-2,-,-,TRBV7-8,CASSVTISDHTGELFF,TGTGCCAGCAGCGTAACTATTAGCGACCACACCGGGGAGCTGTTTTTT
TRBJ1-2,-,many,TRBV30,CAWSRGRPYGYTF,TGTGCCTGGAGTCGGGGACGTCCTTATGGCTACACCTTC
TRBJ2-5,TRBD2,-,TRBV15,CATSRDRAGGETQYF,TGTGCCACCAGCAGAGATCGGGCGGGGGGGGAGACCCAGTACTTC
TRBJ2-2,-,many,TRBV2,CASSARAGELFF,TGTGCCAGCAGTGCCAGGGCCGGGGAGCTGTTTTTT
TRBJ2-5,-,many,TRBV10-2,CASSESTSGTQYF,TGCGCCAGCAGTGAGTCTACCAGTGGGACCCAGTACTTC
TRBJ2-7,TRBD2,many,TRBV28,CASRRTSGSSYEQYF,TGTGCCAGCAGGCGGACTAGCGGGAGTTCCTACGAGCAGTACTTC